One sample yielded the 6 T cell receptor beta chains listed below, sequenced in a study of T-cell reconstitution after alpha-beta-depleted transplantation in children. As it was prepared, the TCRbeta library received unique molecular identifiers. A single record per CDR3 protein comes from TCRdb applying MiXCR to the PCR reads. The sample contains hundreds of thousands of distinct CDR3 sequences, 10% of which appear only once. Specimen: PBMCs, collected before TCRalphabeta/CD19-depleted stem cell transplant. Every receptor here comes from a boy under two years old with acute myeloid leukemia, due to receive a stem cell transplant.

The gene calls are TRBV11-2 and TRBJ2-7, with 14 bases lining up with TRBD2. The J segment lost 4 bases and the V segment lost 3 bases, leaving 11 bases of the junction unmatched. The germline V gene encodes CDR1 SGHAT and CDR2 FQNNGV. The CDR3 sequence is 18 residues long. CDR3 region: CASSLWEGLAGELYEQYF. In DNA, the CDR3 is TGTGCCAGCAGCTTGTGGGAGGGACTAGCGGGAGAACTGTACGAGCAGTACTTC.

This clonotype was observed at least ten times. V usage is TRBV3-1 and J usage is TRBJ2-7; weak D call: TRBD2 (7 bases). The V and J ends lost 0 bases and 4 bases respectively, with 19 bases between them. Germline V gene data show CDR1 as LGHDT and CDR2 as YNNKEL (reference sequence). This CDR3 comprises 17 residues. The CDR3 DNA sequence: TGTGCCAGCAGCCAAGAAGGTTGGGGGGGGCCGCGGTACGAGCAGTACTTC. Protein: CASSQEGWGGPRYEQYF.

The table lists this clonotype with many counts. V is TRBV5-6 and J is TRBJ2-2; 8 nucleotides align to TRBD1. V trimming: 7 bases; J trimming: 0 bases; junction bases outside the gene matches: 11. Germline CDR1 and CDR2: SGHDT and YYEEEE. The CDR3 has 17 amino acids. The CDR3 protein is CASAWGTGISNTGELFF. DNA of the CDR3: TGTGCCAGCGCCTGGGGGACAGGCATCTCGAACACCGGGGAGCTGTTTTTT.

This clonotype was recorded many times. The V and J genes are TRBV29-1 and TRBJ1-2; TRBD1 aligns across 10 bases. Per the germline V gene, CDR1 is SQVTM and CDR2 is ANQGSEA. V dropped 0 bases and J dropped 7; count of bases not matched to a gene: 5. There are 14 residues in the CDR3. CDR3 residues: CSVEDQRTGGGYTF. CDR3 DNA: TGCAGCGTTGAAGATCAAAGGACAGGGGGTGGCTACACCTTC. Drawing the rest from reference TRBV29-1 and TRBJ1-2, the complete variable domain is SAVISQKPSRDICQRGTSLTIQCQVDSQVTMMFWYRQQPGQSLTLIATANQGSEATYESGFVIDKFPISRPNLTFSTLTVSNMSPEDSSIYLCSVEDQRTGGGYTFGSGTRLTVV.

This rearrangement joins TRBV7-9 to TRBJ2-3; the D is unclear. The CDR3 is 15 residues long. Germline CDR1 is SEHNR and CDR2 is FQNEAQ (reference sequence). V was clipped by 2 bases and J by 2 bases, with 11 bases between them. In nucleotides, the CDR3 is TGTGCCAGCAGCTTAATGCGCAGCCTCACAGATACGCAGTATTTT. It codes for CASSLMRSLTDTQYF.

The rearrangement uses TRBV4-2 and TRBJ2-7, with D perhaps TRBD2 (6 bases). The germline V gene encodes CDR1 LGHNA and CDR2 YNFKEQ. Trimming took 0 bases from V and 3 from J, leaving 15 bases between them. The CDR3 is 16 amino acids. The CDR3 DNA reads TGTGCCAGCAGCCAAGACGGTGGAGGGGTCCTCTACGAGCAGTACTTC. Translated: CASSQDGGGVLYEQYF.